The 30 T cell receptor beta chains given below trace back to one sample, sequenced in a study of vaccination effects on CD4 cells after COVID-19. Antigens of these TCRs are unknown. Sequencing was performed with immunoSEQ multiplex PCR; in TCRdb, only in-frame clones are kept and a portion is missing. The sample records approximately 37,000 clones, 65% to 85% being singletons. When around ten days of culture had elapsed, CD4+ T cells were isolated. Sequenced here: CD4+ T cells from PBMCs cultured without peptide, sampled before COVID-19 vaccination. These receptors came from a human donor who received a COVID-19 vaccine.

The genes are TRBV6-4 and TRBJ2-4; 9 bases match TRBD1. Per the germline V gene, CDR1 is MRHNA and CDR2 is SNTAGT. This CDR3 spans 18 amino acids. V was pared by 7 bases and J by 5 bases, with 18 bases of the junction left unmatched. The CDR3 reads CASTGERRQGVYENIQYF. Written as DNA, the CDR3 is TGTGCCAGCACGGGGGAGAGAAGACAGGGGGTGTATGAAAACATTCAGTACTTC.

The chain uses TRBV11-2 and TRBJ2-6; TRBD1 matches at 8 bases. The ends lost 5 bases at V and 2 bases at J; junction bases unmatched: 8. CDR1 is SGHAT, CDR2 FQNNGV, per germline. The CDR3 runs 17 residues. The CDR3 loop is CASSTRTGRTGANVLTF. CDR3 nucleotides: TGTGCCAGCAGCACCCGGACAGGGAGGACTGGGGCCAACGTCCTGACTTTC.

CDR3 sequence reads: CASSRGASSGNTIYF. The CDR3 DNA reads TGTGCCAGCAGCCGAGGGGCCAGCAGTGGAAACACCATATATTTT. The V and J genes are TRBV7-8 and TRBJ1-3, with TRBD1 as a possible D gene (5 bases). Germline CDR1 is SGHVS and CDR2 is FQNEAQ. V lost 5 bases and J lost 3, with 14 bases in between. The CDR3 is made up of 15 amino acids. Complete variable domain (other parts from reference TRBV7-8 and TRBJ1-3): GAGVSQSPRYKVAKRGQDVALRCDPISGHVSLFWYQQALGQGPEFLTYFQNEAQLDKSGLPSDRFFAERPEGSVSTLKIQRTQQEDSAVYLCASSRGASSGNTIYFGEGSWLTVV.

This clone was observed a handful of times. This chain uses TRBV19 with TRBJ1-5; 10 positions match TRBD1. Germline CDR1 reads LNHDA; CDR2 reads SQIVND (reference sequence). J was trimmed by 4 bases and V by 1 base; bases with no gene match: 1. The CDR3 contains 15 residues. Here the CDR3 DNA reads TGTGCCAGTAGTATAGGGACAGGGGGGAATCAGCCCCAGCATTTT. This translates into CASSIGTGGNQPQHF. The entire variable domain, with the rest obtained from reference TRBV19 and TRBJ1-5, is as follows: DGGITQSPKYLFRKEGQNVTLSCEQNLNHDAMYWYRQDPGQGLRLIYYSQIVNDFQKGDIAEGYSVSREKKESFPLTVTSAQKNPTAFYLCASSIGTGGNQPQHFGDGTRLSIL.

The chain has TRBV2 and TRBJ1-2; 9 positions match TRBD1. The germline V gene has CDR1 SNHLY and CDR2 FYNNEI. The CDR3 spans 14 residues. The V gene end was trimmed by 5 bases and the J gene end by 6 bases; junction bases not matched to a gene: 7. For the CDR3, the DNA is TGTGCCAGCAGTCCGACCGGACAGGGGAATGGCTACACCTTC. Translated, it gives CASSPTGQGNGYTF.

Here the CDR3 DNA reads TGTGCCAGCAGCGTCCGGCCCTCGCGAGCTAATGAAAAACTGTTTTTT. It is translated as CASSVRPSRANEKLFF. The chain carries TRBV9 and TRBJ1-4, with D unclear. CDR1 SGDLS and CDR2 YYNGEE come from the germline V gene. V lost 2 bases and J lost 3, with 14 bases in between. The CDR3 extends over 16 amino acids.

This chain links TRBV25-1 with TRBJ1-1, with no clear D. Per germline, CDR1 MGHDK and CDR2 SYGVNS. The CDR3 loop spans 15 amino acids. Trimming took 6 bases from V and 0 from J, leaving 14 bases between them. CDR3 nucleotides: TGTGCCAGCAGGCCAACCGGGATCCTGAACACTGAAGCTTTCTTT. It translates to CASRPTGILNTEAFF.

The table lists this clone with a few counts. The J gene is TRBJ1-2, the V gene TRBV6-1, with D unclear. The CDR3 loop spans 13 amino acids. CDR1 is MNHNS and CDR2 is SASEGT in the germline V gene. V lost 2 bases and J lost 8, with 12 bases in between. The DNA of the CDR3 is TGTGCCAGCAGTGAAAAGTCCGGTAGGGGCTACACCTTC. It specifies CASSEKSGRGYTF.

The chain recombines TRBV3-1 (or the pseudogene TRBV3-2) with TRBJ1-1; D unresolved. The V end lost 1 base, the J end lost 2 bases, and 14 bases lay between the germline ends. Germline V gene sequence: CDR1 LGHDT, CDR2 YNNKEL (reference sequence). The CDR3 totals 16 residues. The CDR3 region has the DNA TGTGCCAGCAGCCAAGGCCGATTTACACCAAACACTGAAGCTTTCTTT. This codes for CASSQGRFTPNTEAFF.

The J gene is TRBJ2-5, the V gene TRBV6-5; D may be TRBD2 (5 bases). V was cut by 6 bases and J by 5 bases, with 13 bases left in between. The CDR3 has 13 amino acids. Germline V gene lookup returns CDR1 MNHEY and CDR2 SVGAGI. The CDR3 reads CASRRTRWETQYF. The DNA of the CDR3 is TGTGCCAGCAGGCGGACTCGGTGGGAGACCCAGTACTTC.

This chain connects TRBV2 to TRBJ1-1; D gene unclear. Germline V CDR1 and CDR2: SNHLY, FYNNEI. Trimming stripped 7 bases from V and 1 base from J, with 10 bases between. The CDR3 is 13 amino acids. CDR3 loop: CASTQDQNTEAFF. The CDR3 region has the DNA TGTGCCAGCACCCAGGACCAGAACACTGAAGCTTTCTTT.

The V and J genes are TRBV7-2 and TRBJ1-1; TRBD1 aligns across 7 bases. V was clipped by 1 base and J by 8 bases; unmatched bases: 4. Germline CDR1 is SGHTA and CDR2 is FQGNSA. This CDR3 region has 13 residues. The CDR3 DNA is TGTGCCAGCAGCTTAGAAGGAGGGGGCGAAGCTTTCTTT. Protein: CASSLEGGGEAFF.

The CDR3 loop reads CASSLRHTIYF. The CDR3 DNA follows: TGTGCCAGTAGCCTTCGGCACACCATATATTTT. The V and J genes are TRBV19 and TRBJ1-3; no definite D call. The germline CDR1 and CDR2 sequences are LNHDA and SQIVND (reference sequence). The CDR3 extends over 11 amino acids. V was pared by 6 bases and J by 8 bases, with 8 bases between. The whole variable domain, remainder taken from reference TRBV19 and TRBJ1-3, is DGGITQSPKYLFRKEGQNVTLSCEQNLNHDAMYWYRQDPGQGLRLIYYSQIVNDFQKGDIAEGYSVSREKKESFPLTVTSAQKNPTAFYLCASSLRHTIYFGEGSWLTVV.

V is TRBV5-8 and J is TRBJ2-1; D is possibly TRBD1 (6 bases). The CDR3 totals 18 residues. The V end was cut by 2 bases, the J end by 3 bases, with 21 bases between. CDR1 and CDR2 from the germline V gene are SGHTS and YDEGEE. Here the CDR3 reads CASSFLQGRPIFYNEQFF. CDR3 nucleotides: TGTGCCAGCAGCTTCCTGCAGGGGCGCCCCATTTTCTACAATGAGCAGTTCTTC.

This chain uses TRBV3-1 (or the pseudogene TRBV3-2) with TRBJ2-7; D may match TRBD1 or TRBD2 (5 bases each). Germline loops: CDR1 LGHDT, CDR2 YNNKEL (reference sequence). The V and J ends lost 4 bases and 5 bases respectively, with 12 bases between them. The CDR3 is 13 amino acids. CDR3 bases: TGTGCCAGCAGCCTTCTAGGGGACCACGAGCAGTACTTC. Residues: CASSLLGDHEQYF.

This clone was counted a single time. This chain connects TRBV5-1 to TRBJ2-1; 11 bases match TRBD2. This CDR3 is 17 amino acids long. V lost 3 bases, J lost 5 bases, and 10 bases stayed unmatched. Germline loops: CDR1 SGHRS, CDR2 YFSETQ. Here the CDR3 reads CASSSKKTSGTDNEQFF. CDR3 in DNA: TGCGCCAGCAGCTCTAAAAAGACTAGCGGGACAGACAATGAGCAGTTCTTC.

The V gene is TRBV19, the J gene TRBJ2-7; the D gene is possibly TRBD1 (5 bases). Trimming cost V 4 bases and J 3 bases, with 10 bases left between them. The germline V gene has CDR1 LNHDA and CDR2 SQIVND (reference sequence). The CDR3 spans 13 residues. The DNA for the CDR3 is TGTGCCAGTAGTAGAAGGGGATTCTACGAGCAGTACTTC. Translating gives CASSRRGFYEQYF.

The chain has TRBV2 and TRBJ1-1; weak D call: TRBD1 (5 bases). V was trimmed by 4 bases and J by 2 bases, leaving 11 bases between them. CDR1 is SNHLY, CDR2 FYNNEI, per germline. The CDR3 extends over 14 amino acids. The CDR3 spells CASSADSSNTEAFF. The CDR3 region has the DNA TGTGCCAGCAGTGCCGACAGTAGTAACACTGAAGCTTTCTTT.

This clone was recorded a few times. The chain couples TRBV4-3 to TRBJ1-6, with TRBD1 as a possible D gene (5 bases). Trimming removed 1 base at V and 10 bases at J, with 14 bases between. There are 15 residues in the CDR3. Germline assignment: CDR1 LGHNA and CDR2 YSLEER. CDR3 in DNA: TGCGCCAGCAGCCAAGTATGGGGAGGGGAGTCACCCCTCCACTTT. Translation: CASSQVWGGESPLHF.

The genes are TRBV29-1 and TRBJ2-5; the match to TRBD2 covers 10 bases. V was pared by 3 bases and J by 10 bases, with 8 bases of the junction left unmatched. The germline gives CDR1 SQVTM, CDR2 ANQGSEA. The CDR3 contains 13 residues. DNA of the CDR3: TGCAGCGTTGAGGTTGCGACTAGCGGGCTCCAGTACTTC. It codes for CSVEVATSGLQYF.

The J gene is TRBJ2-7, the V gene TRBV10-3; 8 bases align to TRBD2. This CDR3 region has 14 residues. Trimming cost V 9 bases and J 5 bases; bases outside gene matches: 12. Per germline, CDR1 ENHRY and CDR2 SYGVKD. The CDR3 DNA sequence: TGTGCCATAGGGCCCGGGACTAGGATCCACGAGCAGTACTTC. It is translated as CAIGPGTRIHEQYF.

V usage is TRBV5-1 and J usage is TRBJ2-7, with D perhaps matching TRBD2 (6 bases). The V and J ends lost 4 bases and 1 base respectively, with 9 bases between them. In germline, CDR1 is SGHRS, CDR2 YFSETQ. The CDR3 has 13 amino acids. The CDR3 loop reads CASSKGGSYEQYF. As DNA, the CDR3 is TGCGCCAGCAGCAAGGGAGGTTCCTACGAGCAGTACTTC.

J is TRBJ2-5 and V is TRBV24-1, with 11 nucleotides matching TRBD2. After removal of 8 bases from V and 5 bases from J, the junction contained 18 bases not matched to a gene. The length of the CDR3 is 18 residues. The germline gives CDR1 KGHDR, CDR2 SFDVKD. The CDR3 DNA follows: TGTGCCACCACCTACCTAGCGGGGGGCAAGACCACTCGGGAGACCCAGTACTTC. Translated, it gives CATTYLAGGKTTRETQYF.

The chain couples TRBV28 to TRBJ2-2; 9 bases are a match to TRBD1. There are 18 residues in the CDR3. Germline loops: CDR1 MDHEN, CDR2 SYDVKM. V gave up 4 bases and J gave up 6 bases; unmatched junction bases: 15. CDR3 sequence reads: CASSSGQGGIFASGELFF. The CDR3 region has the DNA TGTGCCAGCAGTTCGGGACAGGGTGGTATATTTGCTTCCGGGGAGCTGTTTTTT. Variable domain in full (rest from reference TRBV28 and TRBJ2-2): DVKVTQSSRYLVKRTGEKVFLECVQDMDHENMFWYRQDPGLGLRLIYFSYDVKMKEKGDIPEGYSVSREKKERFSLILESASTNQTSMYLCASSSGQGGIFASGELFFGEGSRLTVL.

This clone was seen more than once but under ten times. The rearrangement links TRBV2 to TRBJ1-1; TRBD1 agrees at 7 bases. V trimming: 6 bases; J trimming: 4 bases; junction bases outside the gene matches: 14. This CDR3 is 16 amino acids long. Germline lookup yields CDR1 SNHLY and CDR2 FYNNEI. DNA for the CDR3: TGTGCCAGCAGGGGGGAAACAGGGGCCAGGGGCACTGAAGCTTTCTTT. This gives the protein CASRGETGARGTEAFF.

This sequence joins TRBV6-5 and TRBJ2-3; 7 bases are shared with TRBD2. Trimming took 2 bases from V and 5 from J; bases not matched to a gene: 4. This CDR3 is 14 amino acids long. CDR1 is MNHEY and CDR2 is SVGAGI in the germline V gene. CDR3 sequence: CASSYRGSEDTQYF. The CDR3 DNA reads TGTGCCAGCAGTTACCGCGGGAGTGAAGATACGCAGTATTTT.

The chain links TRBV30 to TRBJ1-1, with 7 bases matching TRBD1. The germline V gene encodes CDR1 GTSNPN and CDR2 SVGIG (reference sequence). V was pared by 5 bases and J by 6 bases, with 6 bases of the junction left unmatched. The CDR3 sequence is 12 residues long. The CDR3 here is CAWDRADAEAFF. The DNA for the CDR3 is TGTGCCTGGGACAGGGCGGACGCTGAAGCTTTCTTT.

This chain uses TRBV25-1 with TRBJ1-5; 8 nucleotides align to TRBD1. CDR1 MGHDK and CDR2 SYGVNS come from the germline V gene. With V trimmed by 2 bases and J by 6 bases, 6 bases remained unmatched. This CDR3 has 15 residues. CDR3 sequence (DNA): TGTGCCAGCAGTGAAGCAGGGGGCGCGGGTCAGCCCCAGCATTTT. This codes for CASSEAGGAGQPQHF.

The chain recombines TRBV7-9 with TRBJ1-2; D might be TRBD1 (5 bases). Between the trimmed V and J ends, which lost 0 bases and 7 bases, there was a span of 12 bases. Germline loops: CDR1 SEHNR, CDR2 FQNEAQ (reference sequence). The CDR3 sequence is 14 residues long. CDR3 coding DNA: TGTGCCAGCAGCTTAGCGGGGCGGGGTTCTGGCTACACCTTC. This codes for CASSLAGRGSGYTF. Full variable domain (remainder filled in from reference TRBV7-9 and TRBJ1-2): DTGVSQNPRHKITKRGQNVTFRCDPISEHNRLYWYRQTLGQGPEFLTYFQNEAQLEKSRLLSDRFSAERPKGSFSTLEIQRTEQGDSAMYLCASSLAGRGSGYTFGSGTRLTVV.

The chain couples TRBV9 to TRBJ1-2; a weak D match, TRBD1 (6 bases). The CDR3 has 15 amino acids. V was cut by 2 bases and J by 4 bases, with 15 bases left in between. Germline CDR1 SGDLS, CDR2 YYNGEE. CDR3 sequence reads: CASSVEATGRYGYTF. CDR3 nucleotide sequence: TGTGCCAGCAGCGTGGAGGCAACAGGGCGCTATGGCTACACCTTC.